One and the same sample provided the 9 T cell receptor beta chains below, sequenced in a study of T cells in Graves' hyperthyroidism and ophthalmopathy. TCR beta CDR3 regions were amplified from RNA. The HTBI set primed first-round TCR CDR3 RT-PCR. TCRdb ran MiXCR on the multiplex PCR reads and lists one entry per CDR3 protein. The table has some 620,000 distinct CDR3 sequences, 15% to 20% seen once; the top ten hold over 3.5%. Sequencing was done on a sample of blood. These receptors were collected from a woman in her 30s with Graves' hyperthyroidism.

Only a few counts were recorded for this clonotype. J is TRBJ1-1 and V is TRBV5-6; weak D call: TRBD1 (5 bases). The CDR3 consists of 13 residues. Germline V CDR1 and CDR2: SGHDT, YYEEEE. V gave up 0 bases and J gave up 7 bases, with 10 bases separating them. CDR3 amino acids: CASSLAAGGEAFF. The CDR3 DNA sequence: TGTGCCAGCAGCTTGGCAGCCGGGGGTGAAGCTTTCTTT.

This clonotype was observed many times. The chain employs TRBV20-1 and TRBJ1-1, with 7 bases that match TRBD1. V was pared by 7 bases and J by 0 bases, with 5 bases of the junction left unmatched. Germline CDR1 DFQATT, CDR2 SNEGSKA (reference sequence). The CDR3 consists of 13 residues. Here the CDR3 DNA reads TGCAGTGTTACACAGGGGCTGAACACTGAAGCTTTCTTT. Residues: CSVTQGLNTEAFF.

This clonotype showed up just a few times. This chain links TRBV4-2 with TRBJ2-3; no reliable D call. The V gene's germline CDR1 is LGHNA and CDR2 YNFKEQ. This CDR3 contains 15 residues. Trimming shortened V by 3 bases and J by 0 bases, and 10 bases separated the two germline ends. The CDR3 is CASSQQSSSTDTQYF. The CDR3 DNA is TGTGCCAGCAGCCAGCAATCCTCAAGCACAGATACGCAGTATTTT.

The chain employs TRBV28 and TRBJ2-7; 10 bases agree with TRBD1. This CDR3 comprises 14 residues. The J segment lost 7 bases and the V segment lost 5 bases, leaving 8 bases of the junction unmatched. Germline V gene data show CDR1 as MDHEN and CDR2 as SYDVKM. The CDR3 coding sequence is TGTGCCAGCAGTAGCCGGGACAGGGGTGAGGAGCAGTACTTC. It codes for CASSSRDRGEEQYF. The entire variable domain, with the rest obtained from reference TRBV28 and TRBJ2-7, is as follows: DVKVTQSSRYLVKRTGEKVFLECVQDMDHENMFWYRQDPGLGLRLIYFSYDVKMKEKGDIPEGYSVSREKKERFSLILESASTNQTSMYLCASSSRDRGEEQYFGPGTRLTVT.

This clonotype was picked up a small number of times. The genes are TRBV9 and TRBJ2-1; no reliable D call. Germline V lookup: CDR1 SGDLS, CDR2 YYNGEE. The CDR3 is 13 amino acids. Deletions cut 0 bases from V and 7 bases from J, with 8 bases between. In nucleotides, the CDR3 is TGTGCCAGCAGCGTAGGGGCGCCAAATGAGCAGTTCTTC. Encoded protein: CASSVGAPNEQFF.

This clonotype was detected many times. The genes are TRBV11-2 and TRBJ2-5; 7 bases line up with TRBD2. The length of the CDR3 is 16 residues. The V gene's germline CDR1 is SGHAT and CDR2 FQNNGV. After removal of 7 bases from V and 4 bases from J, the junction contained 15 bases not matched to a gene. The CDR3 loop is CASTSRGRGSRETQYF. In nucleotides, the CDR3 is TGTGCCAGCACCTCTAGAGGTCGCGGGAGTAGAGAGACCCAGTACTTC.

This clonotype has only a few counts. One end of the junction fails to match germline, which may point to a read error. CDR3 sequence reads: CASNLDRTANQPQHF. CDR3 in DNA: TGTGCCAGCAACTTAGACAGGACAGCTAATCAGCCCCAGCATTTT. V usage is TRBV11-2 and J usage is TRBJ1-5; TRBD1 is a possible D gene (6 bases). Germline CDR1 is SGHAT and CDR2 is FQNNGV. This CDR3 has 15 amino acids.

This clonotype has at least ten counts. This chain joins TRBV28 and TRBJ2-7; 8 nucleotides match TRBD2. Trimming cost V 4 bases and J 3 bases; bases outside gene matches: 8. Germline V gene lookup returns CDR1 MDHEN and CDR2 SYDVKM. The CDR3 runs to 15 residues. Here the CDR3 reads CASSSRTSPVYEQYF. CDR3 nucleotides: TGTGCCAGCAGTTCAAGGACTAGCCCAGTCTACGAGCAGTACTTC.

Turning to this clonotype: A read error may account for a junction end that differs from germline. V and J are TRBV11-2 and TRBJ1-5, with a weak D call TRBD1 (6 bases). Germline V gives CDR1 SGHAT, CDR2 FQNNGV. The CDR3 is made up of 14 amino acids. For the CDR3, the DNA is TGTGCCGGCAGCATAGCCTCAGGGGATCAGCCCCAGCATTTT. Translating gives CAGSIASGDQPQHF.